What follows are 15 T cell receptor beta chains derived from one specimen sequenced in a study of T cell repertoires in cytomegalovirus infection. What these receptors recognize is not known. TCRdb reprocessed the reads via MiXCR and lists one record per CDR3 protein. The repertoire has approximately 730,000 distinct CDR3 sequences, 25% to 30% of them found once; the top ten carry approximately 14%. The material was cultured CD8+ T cells from PBMCs, obtained from culture after CMV antigen stimulation. Source of these receptors: a human donor in good health (CMV status not recorded). Some clones in this sample may be carry-over from other donors' samples.

This clonotype was seen a few times. The CDR3 spells CASSQSYRGGAGRDTQYF. In DNA form, the CDR3 reads TGCGCCAGCAGCCAGAGCTACAGAGGGGGCGCGGGTCGAGATACGCAGTATTTT. V is TRBV4-1 and J is TRBJ2-3; 7 nucleotides agree with TRBD1. Germline trimming cut 3 bases from V and 5 bases from J; bases unmatched to any gene: 17. CDR3 length equals 18 residues. Germline V gene sequence: CDR1 MGHRA, CDR2 YSYEKL.

This clonotype was observed a handful of times. This chain's CDR3 is CATSNRDFYNEQFF. Written as DNA, the CDR3 is TGTGCCACCAGTAATAGGGACTTCTACAATGAGCAGTTCTTC. J is TRBJ2-1 and V is TRBV24-1, with D possibly being TRBD2 (6 bases). The CDR3 contains 14 residues. Germline V gene data show CDR1 as KGHDR and CDR2 as SFDVKD. The V end lost 6 bases, the J end lost 3 bases, and 11 bases lay between the germline ends.

In this sample, this clonotype turned up once. The chain recombines TRBV7-9 with TRBJ2-5; 8 bases match TRBD2. CDR3 length: 16 amino acids. Germline values: CDR1 SEHNR, CDR2 FQNEAQ (reference sequence). V shed 4 bases and J 1 base; nucleotides not matched to a gene: 8. Here the CDR3 DNA reads TGTGCCAGCAGCTCGTCCAGCGCGGGGGGCCAAGAGACCCAGTACTTC. The encoded protein is CASSSSSAGGQETQYF.

A word on this clonotype: Because the CDR3 is missing its conserved closing phenylalanine or tryptophan, this is likely a read error. The limits of the CDR3 on the DNA are not certain, so only TCRdb's listed CDR3 is given. The chain is built from TRBV29-1 and TRBJ1-1; no check of the table's D call, TRBD1, against the DNA was made. The CDR3 spans 11 residues, counting both ends. CDR1 is SQVTM, CDR2 ANQGSEA, per germline. CDR3: CSVEKGRGLTL.

J is TRBJ2-7 and V is TRBV29-1; possibly TRBD1 for D (5 bases). CDR1 and CDR2 (germline): SQVTM, ANQGSEA. The CDR3 length is 12 residues. The germline V and J ends were trimmed by 7 bases and 7 bases, with 17 bases remaining between them. CDR3 nucleotides: TGCAGCGCCGTGGGGCCACCTAAGGAGCAGTACTTC. This translates into CSAVGPPKEQYF.

The chain combines TRBV6-6 with TRBJ1-1; D is unresolved. V lost 5 bases, J lost 4 bases, and 14 bases lay in between. Looked up from germline, CDR1 is MNHNY and CDR2 is SVGAGI (reference sequence). The CDR3 sequence is 14 residues long. CDR3 DNA: TGTGCCAGCAGTCCAGAGTGGTTAGGCACTGAAGCTTTCTTT. Translation gives CASSPEWLGTEAFF.

The V gene is TRBV28, the J gene TRBJ2-7; maybe TRBD1 (6 bases). Per germline, CDR1 MDHEN and CDR2 SYDVKM. This CDR3 contains 15 residues. V lost 5 bases and J lost 1, with 15 bases in between. Here the CDR3 DNA reads TGTGCCAGCAGTGCAACAGGGATTTTATCCTACGAGCAGTACGTC. Translating gives CASSATGILSYEQYV.

This clonotype came up many times. This chain uses TRBV27 with TRBJ2-7; D tentatively reads TRBD1 or TRBD2 (5 bases each). CDR1 and CDR2 from the germline V gene are MNHEY and SMNVEV (reference sequence). Trimming pared 5 bases from V and 1 base from J, leaving 12 bases between. The CDR3 has 14 residues. Here the CDR3 reads CASSPLGDSYEQYF. The CDR3 DNA reads TGTGCCAGCAGTCCCCTGGGGGATTCCTACGAGCAGTACTTC.

This clonotype was counted once. A far larger clone is one base from this, pointing to a likely read error. The chain joins TRBV6-2 or TRBV6-3 to TRBJ1-1; no firm D call. Germline-derived CDR1 and CDR2 are MNHEY and SVGEGT. This CDR3 region has 12 residues. Trimming left V 2 bases short and J 5 bases short, with 6 bases between. The CDR3 coding sequence is TGTGCCAGCAGTTACGGGTGGACTGAAGCTTTCTTT. Translating gives CASSYGWTEAFF.

CDR3 bases: TGTGCCAGCAGCGCGGCTGACAGGGGTTACAATGAGCAGTTCTTC. It is translated as CASSAADRGYNEQFF. V and J are TRBV9 and TRBJ2-1; 8 nucleotides align to TRBD1. After removal of 3 bases from V and 4 bases from J, the junction contained 6 bases not matched to a gene. Germline values: CDR1 SGDLS, CDR2 YYNGEE. The CDR3 consists of 15 residues. Full variable domain (rest looked up from reference TRBV9 and TRBJ2-1): DSGVTQTPKHLITATGQRVTLRCSPRSGDLSVYWYQQSLDQGLQFLIQYYNGEERAKGNILERFSAQQFPDLHSELNLSSLELGDSALYFCASSAADRGYNEQFFGPGTRLTVL.

This clonotype has a handful of counts. The rearrangement links TRBV6-1 to TRBJ2-4; unclear D gene. This CDR3 has 16 amino acids. The germline CDR1 and CDR2 sequences are MNHNS and SASEGT. The V gene lost 0 bases and the J gene lost 0 bases, with 9 bases spanning the gap. CDR3 protein: CASSEAGQLAKNIQYF. The CDR3 DNA sequence: TGTGCCAGCAGTGAAGCAGGGCAACTAGCCAAAAACATTCAGTACTTC.

The sample holds many counts of this clonotype. This sequence joins TRBV7-2 and TRBJ2-1; 10 bases fit TRBD2. Trimming removed 2 bases from V and 6 bases from J; junction bases left unmatched: 13. Germline V gives CDR1 SGHTA, CDR2 FQGNSA. This CDR3 has 18 residues. The chain's CDR3 is CASSLYPLLAGDGNEQFF. CDR3 nucleotide sequence: TGTGCCAGCAGCTTATACCCTCTTCTAGCGGGGGACGGCAATGAGCAGTTCTTC.

V gene TRBV5-1 combines with J gene TRBJ1-4; D is unresolved. From germline, CDR1 is SGHRS and CDR2 YFSETQ. V lost 2 bases and J lost 6, with 17 bases in between. This CDR3 spans 16 amino acids. CDR3 amino acids: CASSLNRISVDEKLFF. The CDR3 DNA is TGCGCCAGCAGCTTAAACCGAATTTCGGTCGATGAAAAACTGTTTTTT.

In this sample, this clonotype turned up a few times. The chain recombines TRBV2 with TRBJ2-1; 8 bases line up with TRBD2. V trimming: 7 bases; J trimming: 3 bases; junction bases outside the gene matches: 5. The CDR3 is made up of 14 amino acids. CDR1 is SNHLY, CDR2 FYNNEI, per germline. The CDR3 loop reads CASKGLGLYNEQFF. Here the CDR3 DNA reads TGTGCCAGCAAGGGACTAGGTCTCTACAATGAGCAGTTCTTC.

The V call is TRBV6-1, the J call TRBJ2-1; the D gene could be TRBD1 or TRBD2 (5 bases each). There are 13 residues in the CDR3. Germline assignment: CDR1 MNHNS and CDR2 SASEGT. Trimming pared 2 bases from V and 15 bases from J, leaving 17 bases between. The CDR3 nucleotides are TGTGCCAGCAGTGAACCTAGGGGCGAGGGAAGGTTCTTC. Translation gives CASSEPRGEGRFF.